The 25 T cell receptor beta chains listed next were all sequenced from one sample in a study of blood T cell repertoires in COVID-19. The repertoire was sequenced with immunoSEQ multiplex PCR; TCRdb's copy has only in-frame clones and lacks some. This table has hundreds of thousands of clones, around 83% appearing once. Sequencing was done on a sample of peripheral blood. These receptors were taken from a woman aged 50 to 65 with acute or convalescent COVID-19.

The V gene is TRBV3-1 (or the pseudogene TRBV3-2), the J gene TRBJ2-1, with D unclear. The CDR3 has 13 residues. Germline V gene sequence: CDR1 LGHDT, CDR2 YNNKEL (reference sequence). V was pared by 2 bases and J by 7 bases, with 9 bases between. The CDR3: CASSQIPSNEQFF. The CDR3 region has the DNA TGTGCCAGCAGCCAAATTCCCTCGAATGAGCAGTTCTTC.

V is TRBV28 and J is TRBJ2-3; D possibly corresponds to TRBD2 (6 bases). Germline CDR1 MDHEN, CDR2 SYDVKM. This CDR3 comprises 15 residues. The ends were cut back, 7 bases at V and 0 bases at J, with 14 bases in the middle. CDR3 bases: TGTGCCAGCATTCGGGGAGGCGCTAGCACAGATACGCAGTATTTT. Its translation: CASIRGGASTDTQYF.

The rearrangement links TRBV4-2 to TRBJ1-5, with D hard to call. The CDR3 has 15 residues. V shed 5 bases and J shed 2 bases, with 13 bases lying between them. Per germline, CDR1 LGHNA and CDR2 YNFKEQ. This CDR3 reads CASSFSGERNQPQHF. CDR3 bases: TGTGCCAGCAGCTTTTCGGGTGAGCGCAATCAGCCCCAGCATTTT.

This chain links TRBV19 with TRBJ2-7, with D uncertain. The V and J ends lost 5 bases and 3 bases respectively, with 11 bases between them. Germline lookup yields CDR1 LNHDA and CDR2 SQIVND (reference sequence). The CDR3 has 13 amino acids. DNA for the CDR3: TGTGCCAGTAGTGTTGGCCCCCACTACGAGCAGTACTTC. As protein: CASSVGPHYEQYF.

The CDR3 DNA is TGTGCCAGCAGCCAAAATGGAGGGGGCGAGTCACCCCTCCACTTT. Amino acid sequence: CASSQNGGGESPLHF. The rearrangement joins TRBV3-1 (or the pseudogene TRBV3-2) to TRBJ1-6, with 7 bases that match TRBD1. After removal of 2 bases from V and 10 bases from J, the junction contained 8 bases not matched to a gene. CDR1 is LGHDT and CDR2 is YNNKEL in the germline V gene (reference sequence). CDR3 length: 15 residues.

The V call is TRBV4-2, the J call TRBJ1-6; D possibly corresponds to TRBD1 (5 bases). Trimming removed 8 bases from V and 10 bases from J, with 18 bases in between. The CDR3 is made up of 14 amino acids. The germline gives CDR1 LGHNA, CDR2 YNFKEQ. The CDR3 loop is CASRWGREGSPLHF. CDR3 nucleotides: TGTGCCAGCCGATGGGGGAGGGAAGGCTCACCCCTCCACTTT.

The chain couples TRBV12-2 to TRBJ2-1; the DNA was not used to check the table's D call, TRBD2. TRBV12-2 is tagged as a pseudogene. The CDR3 is made up of 16 amino acids. The CDR3 protein is CASRLASWRGGNEQFF. The CDR3 DNA sequence: TGTGCAAGTCGCTTAGCGTCATGGCGGGGGGGCAATGAGCAGTTCTTC.

This clone was seen a single time. V and J are TRBV20-1 and TRBJ1-4; no firm D call. The CDR3 loop spans 14 amino acids. Deletions cut 3 bases from V and 0 bases from J, with 8 bases between. From germline, CDR1 is DFQATT and CDR2 SNEGSKA (reference sequence). The CDR3 nucleotides read TGCAGTGCTAGTGTCGGAGCAACTAATGAAAAACTGTTTTTT. This encodes CSASVGATNEKLFF.

The chain employs TRBV15 and TRBJ2-3; TRBD2 matches at 11 bases. The junction had 1 base not matched to a gene; V was cut back by 2 bases and J by 3 bases. CDR1 is LNHNV and CDR2 is YYDKDF in the germline V gene (reference sequence). This CDR3 comprises 15 residues. CDR3 residues: CATSRWTSGTDTQYF. The CDR3 nucleotides read TGTGCCACCAGCAGATGGACTAGCGGGACAGATACGCAGTATTTT.

The V and J genes are TRBV6-5 and TRBJ2-7; perhaps TRBD1 as D (6 bases). The CDR3 is 15 amino acids. Germline V gives CDR1 MNHEY, CDR2 SVGAGI. With 0 bases removed from V and 3 bases from J, the gap between germline ends came to 12 bases. CDR3 DNA sequence: TGTGCCAGCAGTTACTCCGGACAGTTCATCTACGAGCAGTACTTC. Translation: CASSYSGQFIYEQYF.

The chain is built from TRBV7-6 and TRBJ2-1, with a tentative D call TRBD2 (6 bases). The CDR3 is 17 amino acids. The V end was cut by 5 bases, the J end by 0 bases, with 17 bases between. CDR1 is SGHVS, CDR2 FNYEAQ, per germline. The CDR3 DNA is TGTGCCAGCAGCCCTGGACTATTCCTAAGCTCCTACAATGAGCAGTTCTTC. Protein product: CASSPGLFLSSYNEQFF. Full variable domain (outside the CDR3, taken from reference TRBV7-6 and TRBJ2-1): GAGVSQSPRYKVTKRGQDVALRCDPISGHVSLYWYRQALGQGPEFLTYFNYEAQQDKSGLPNDRFSAERPEGSISTLTIQRTEQRDSAMYRCASSPGLFLSSYNEQFFGPGTRLTVL.

This chain joins TRBV7-2 and TRBJ2-7; D is perhaps TRBD2 (5 bases). Trimming stripped 4 bases from V and 4 bases from J, with 11 bases between. CDR1 is SGHTA and CDR2 is FQGNSA in the germline V gene. The CDR3 is 13 residues long. The CDR3 loop reads CASSSLRGYEQYF. The CDR3 DNA reads as TGTGCCAGCAGCTCTCTAAGAGGGTACGAGCAGTACTTC.

The V and J genes are TRBV6-2 or TRBV6-3 and TRBJ2-2, with D unclear. The CDR3 consists of 14 residues. V dropped 9 bases and J dropped 1 base, with 12 bases sitting between them. Germline V gene lookup returns CDR1 MNHEY and CDR2 SVGEGT. The CDR3 here is CASSTVLNTGELFF. CDR3 in DNA: TGTGCCAGTAGTACAGTCTTGAACACCGGGGAGCTGTTTTTT.

The chain couples TRBV6-1 to TRBJ1-1, with a weak D call TRBD1 (6 bases). The CDR3 totals 16 residues. The V end lost 2 bases, the J end lost 1 base, and 14 bases lay between the germline ends. Germline V gene data show CDR1 as MNHNS and CDR2 as SASEGT. The CDR3 sequence is CASSERDTGWNTEAFF. CDR3 DNA sequence: TGTGCCAGCAGTGAACGGGACACTGGATGGAACACTGAAGCTTTCTTT.

This clone has just a few counts. The chain joins TRBV3-1 (or the pseudogene TRBV3-2) to TRBJ2-4; a possible D gene is TRBD2 (6 bases). There are 16 residues in the CDR3. CDR1 is LGHDT, CDR2 YNNKEL, per germline (reference sequence). Trimming pared 3 bases from V and 0 bases from J, leaving 12 bases between. The CDR3, as DNA: TGTGCCAGCAGCCAGGGGGGACCGGTAGCCAAAAACATTCAGTACTTC. Amino acids: CASSQGGPVAKNIQYF.

The count of this clone is one. The chain uses TRBV10-3 and TRBJ1-2; D gene unclear. The V end was cut by 9 bases, the J end by 4 bases, with 15 bases between. CDR1 ENHRY and CDR2 SYGVKD come from the germline V gene. CDR3 length: 13 amino acids. The CDR3 sequence is CAIYADGLYGYTF. Here the CDR3 DNA reads TGTGCCATTTATGCCGACGGACTCTATGGCTACACCTTC.

The chain has TRBV6-5 and TRBJ1-2; 9 bases agree with TRBD1. The CDR3 contains 15 residues. Trimming at V came to 7 bases and at J to 5 bases, leaving 11 bases not matched to a gene. Per germline, CDR1 MNHEY and CDR2 SVGAGI. Written as DNA, the CDR3 is TGTGCCAGCACTTTAACAGGGGGCGCGGAATATGGCTACACCTTC. It is translated as CASTLTGGAEYGYTF.

This clone was counted only a few times. The chain links TRBV6-5 to TRBJ1-1; 8 positions agree with TRBD1. Trimming removed 6 bases from V and 3 bases from J; junction bases left unmatched: 3. From germline, CDR1 is MNHEY and CDR2 SVGAGI. This CDR3 has 13 amino acids. Here the CDR3 reads CASSGQGHTEAFF. DNA of the CDR3: TGTGCCAGCAGCGGACAGGGTCACACTGAAGCTTTCTTT.

The rearrangement joins TRBV5-4 to TRBJ2-3; TRBD2 agrees at 9 bases. This CDR3 is built from 16 residues. V trimming: 0 bases; J trimming: 4 bases; junction bases outside the gene matches: 6. CDR1 and CDR2 (germline): SGHNT, YYREEE (reference sequence). CDR3 nucleotides: TGTGCCAGCAGCTTGGGGGGCGGGAGGGCCGCAGATACGCAGTATTTT. It encodes CASSLGGGRAADTQYF. Full variable domain (outside the CDR3, taken from reference TRBV5-4 and TRBJ2-3): ETGVTQSPTHLIKTRGQQVTLRCSSQSGHNTVSWYQQALGQGPQFIFQYYREEENGRGNFPPRFSGLQFPNYSSELNVNALELDDSALYLCASSLGGGRAADTQYFGPGTRLTVL.

This clone was seen a few times. The junction departs from the called germline gene at one end, perhaps through a read error. This sample also contains other DNA sequences that code for the same CDR3. The chain employs TRBV6-1 and TRBJ1-1; 7 bases line up with TRBD1. Per the germline V gene, CDR1 is MNHNS and CDR2 is SASEGT. The CDR3 has 14 amino acids. This CDR3 is CASSEDRVGTEAFF. CDR3 coding DNA: TGTGCCAGCAGCGAAGACAGGGTCGGCACTGAAGCTTTCTTT.

The V gene is TRBV3-1 (or the pseudogene TRBV3-2), the J gene TRBJ2-7; 10 positions match TRBD2. CDR1 is LGHDT and CDR2 is YNNKEL in the germline V gene (reference sequence). CDR3 length equals 17 residues. Trimming took 1 base from V and 0 from J; bases not matched to a gene: 6. This CDR3 is CASSQAFPSGSSYEQYF. CDR3 in DNA: TGTGCCAGCAGCCAAGCCTTTCCTAGCGGGAGCTCCTACGAGCAGTACTTC.

CDR3 protein: CASSGDRGDGYTF. CDR3 bases: TGTGCCAGTAGTGGGGACAGGGGAGATGGCTACACCTTC. The chain joins TRBV19 to TRBJ1-2; 10 positions agree with TRBD1. CDR3 length: 13 amino acids. CDR1 is LNHDA and CDR2 is SQIVND in the germline V gene (reference sequence). Trimming cost V 5 bases and J 6 bases; bases outside gene matches: 3.

CDR3 sequence: CASGLKGQGESGELFF. CDR3 nucleotide sequence: TGTGCTAGTGGTTTGAAGGGACAGGGAGAATCCGGGGAGCTGTTTTTT. The V call is TRBV12-5, the J call TRBJ2-2, with 9 bases identical to TRBD1. V lost 2 bases to trimming and J lost 6 bases; unmatched junction nucleotides: 7. CDR1 and CDR2 from the germline V gene are LGHNT and FRNRAP. This CDR3 is 16 amino acids long.

This clone was picked up one time. The V call is TRBV6-5, the J call TRBJ1-2; a weak D match, TRBD1 (6 bases). Germline CDR1 reads MNHEY; CDR2 reads SVGAGI. The CDR3 length is 15 residues. The V end lost 7 bases, the J end lost 2 bases, and 17 bases lay between the germline ends. The CDR3 reads CASKAGARENYGYTF. CDR3 nucleotides: TGTGCCAGCAAGGCAGGGGCTAGGGAGAACTATGGCTACACCTTC.

V is TRBV11-3 and J is TRBJ2-1; 14 nucleotides match TRBD2. CDR3 length: 15 amino acids. V dropped 5 bases and J dropped 7; count of bases not matched to a gene: 4. Per the germline V gene, CDR1 is SGHNT and CDR2 is YENEEA. This CDR3 is CASSQRLAGGNEQFF. The CDR3, as DNA: TGTGCCAGCAGCCAAAGACTAGCGGGAGGGAATGAGCAGTTCTTC.